This T cell receptor beta chain was profiled in a study of shared clonotypes between healthy human individuals (dated by TCRdb to about 2020). Regarding the study in general: The cohort included three men and a couple of women between 18 and 49 years of age. For each donor, CD4 naive and CD4 memory were each run on three plates, CD8 naive on two plates, and CD8 memory on one plate. To estimate repertoire size and how much clonotype sharing occurs between individuals, the study deeply sequenced the blood TCR repertoires of 4 to 6 healthy adults. Different laboratories and diverse techniques were used to prepare libraries and sequence TCR repertoires, to increase sequencing depth and limit assay-specific biases. Between about 0.85 and 8.9 billion PBMCs per donor were obtained by leukapheresis.

Using the deep immunoSEQ assay, multiplex PCR amplified TCR CDR3 regions from genomic DNA. Extracted genomic DNA from each cell subset was distributed evenly across all wells of several immunoSEQ 96-well plates, and each plate was treated as a replicate. For sorted subsets, approximately 200 ng of genomic DNA, equivalent to around 31,000 T cell genomes, went into each replicate PCR. Purified libraries were quantified with a Qubit 3.0 fluorometer, sized on a Bioanalyzer 2100, and re-quantified with the KAPA Library Quantification kit. A separate single-read 150-cycle Illumina NextSeq 550 flow cell was used to sequence each immunoSEQ 96-well plate. On the study's bioinformatics: The immunoSEQ output contained only junctional sequences without quality scores, so filtering could not match that applied to full-length reads. Sequences were annotated with PyIR, a Python wrapper for IgBLAST v1.9, and V/J genes and CDR3 were assigned using IMGT germline references. Reads were filtered out if the reads had weak V/J assignments (E-value above 1e-6), no CDR3, stop codons, out-of-frame junctions, or ambiguous translated residues. V3J clonotypes were defined by identical inferred V gene, J gene, and CDR3 amino acid sequence. The percentage overlap between two repertoires was calculated by dividing the number of shared unique clonotypes by the size of the smaller repertoire. RTK rarefaction, the Chao1 estimator, and Recon v2.1 estimates of unobserved clonotypes were used to assess repertoire richness. For all TCRbeta clonotypes obtained by the gDNA method from four donors, generation probabilities were computed with OLGA. In TCRdb, the immuneACCESS table is reduced to in-frame sequences with V and J assigned. These tables do not hold every clone; where another copy was compared, an unresolved V gene accounts for under half, and the others remain unexplained. The V and J calls and clone size are taken from that table; D and trimming were inferred from the DNA. The sample includes 950,000 to 1,100,000 clones, with around 82% observed a single time. Roughly 0.65% of the sample lies in the top ten.

Comment on this clone: It lacks a known antigen. Base-call qualities are not available, and no considerably larger clone is one nucleotide away.

The donors were healthy, HIV-negative adults who had no recently reported acute infections or vaccinations. Every donor was a Caucasian adult residing in Nashville, Tennessee, USA. Magnetic negative selection was used to enrich CD4+ T cells, after which naive cells were positively selected on CD45RA and the negative fraction became the memory subset. Blood was obtained by leukapheresis, after which PBMCs were separated by Ficoll-Histopaque density gradient centrifugation and cryopreserved in liquid nitrogen vapor phase. Analytical flow cytometry was used to check the purity and quantity of each magnetically sorted T cell population. Genomic DNA was isolated from every sorted fraction and measured by UV absorbance on a Nanodrop 2000c. General findings and caveats noted by the study authors: Pairwise subsampling led to the expectation that sequencing depth would affect the degree of clonotype sharing among donors. The genetic and exposure-history diversity represented was limited by the small number of donors. Compared with non-shared clonotypes, clonotypes shared by all four sorted-subset donors had higher generation probabilities. Sampling was limited to blood, and TCR repertoires in tissue likely differ from TCR repertoires in blood. Rarefaction of sorted-subset datasets indicated incomplete sequencing despite the large sequencing depth. Sharing across several donors was observed for approximately 5% of naive CD4, under 4% of naive CD8, around 2.5% of memory CD4, and roughly 0.4% of memory CD8 clonotypes. Naive subsets generally had larger estimated clonotype richness than memory subsets did.

Its CDR3 holds 12 amino acids, cysteine through phenylalanine. The entry retains the CDR3 DNA only, 36 bases that are in frame from base 1. The germline V gene specifies SGHTA as CDR1 and FQGNSA as CDR2. Trimming removed 3 bases from V and 4 bases from J, leaving 6 bases between the germline ends. The TCR sequence derives from a young man in good health. Some clones in this sample may be carry-over from other donors' samples. The material sequenced was memory CD4+ T cells from PBMCs. The cell subset or site label on this specimen signifies: CD45RA-negative fraction. The receptor chain draws on TRBV7-2 and TRBJ1-2; the D gene is unclear. The CDR3 protein sequence reads: CASSFSTYGYTF. In nucleotides, the sequence is TGTGCCAGCAGCTTTAGTACCTATGGCTACACCTTC.